The sequence of this TCR beta chain was determined in a study of identical twins. Study results and limitations: Interpretation of the results relied on cross-sectional statistical analysis and not on following the same donors. Those out-of-frame alpha sequences shared by twins showed an excess of low generation probability. Abundant cord blood beta clonotypes carried fewer insertions; memory repertoires showed none.

Each donor (without exception) was a healthy Caucasian. TCRdb processed the 5' RACE reads anew with MiXCR; each CDR3 protein has one entry. The repertoire holds hundreds of thousands of distinct CDR3 sequences, with 21% as singletons. The CDR3 contains 16 residues. Germline CDR1 and CDR2: SGHTA and FQGNSA. J gave up 9 bases and V 5 bases, and 11 bases lay outside the gene matches. Comments on this clonotype: Its antigen remains unidentified.

These data were also reused for a study on T cells expressing NK-cell markers.

Sequenced: PBMCs. The sequence came from a woman between 18 and 30 years old in good health. The chain couples TRBV7-2 to TRBJ2-1, with 12 nucleotides matching TRBD2. Here the CDR3 DNA reads TGTGCCAGCAGCCCGAGTACTAGCGGGAGGTTTCGTGAGCAGTTCTTC. Encoded protein: CASSPSTSGRFREQFF.